This T cell receptor beta chain derives from a study of T cell responses to AZD1222 COVID-19 vaccine. Germline-derived CDR1 and CDR2 are SGHDT and YYEEEE. This CDR3 has 15 amino acids. Trimming left V 0 bases short and J 1 base short, with 8 bases between. TCRdb's table, derived via immunoSEQ multiplex PCR, lists solely in-frame clones and lacks some. The sample carries tens of thousands of clones, 80% to 95% recorded once. There are a few counts of this clone. The chain carries TRBV5-6 and TRBJ1-5; D remains ambiguous. Sequencing was performed on peripheral blood, taken 28 days after the second AZD1222 dose. The TCR originated in an adult who received the AZD1222 COVID-19 vaccine. CDR3 sequence: CASSLGGGSNQPQHF. CDR3 in DNA: TGTGCCAGCAGCTTGGGCGGAGGGAGCAATCAGCCCCAGCATTTT.